This is a list of T cell receptor beta chains from one sample in a study of CD8 T cells in ankylosing spondylitis. TCRdb analysed the 5' RACE reads with MiXCR anew, one entry per CDR3 protein. The sample has 200,000 to 300,000 distinct CDR3 sequences, about 9.1% seen once. Sequencing used blood, either unsorted or a sorted T cell fraction (not recorded which). These receptors originate from a male donor with ankylosing spondylitis or in good health (not recorded which). CDR3s include the opening cysteine and the closing phenylalanine or tryptophan. A D gene is named only where the DNA matches it firmly. Some rows mark clone size as missing; the rest say once, few, many or name a class of expanded clone.

TRBJ2-3,many,16,TRBV10-3,.,TGTGCCATCAGGGAGTCTAACGGGAGTGTGACAGATACGCAGTATTTT,CAIRESNGSVTDTQYF
TRBJ2-1,.,12,TRBV12-3/TRBV12-4,.,TGTGCCACCCAGTCCCCCTACAATGAGCAGTTCTTC,CATQSPYNEQFF
TRBJ2-2,many,11,TRBV5-1,.,TGCGCCAGCATCTACGCCGGGGAGCTGTTTTTT,CASIYAGELFF
TRBJ2-1,.,17,TRBV18,TRBD2,TGTGCCAGCTCACCACCCGCGGCTAGCGGGGGTGGTAGTGAGCAGTTCTTC,CASSPPAASGGGSEQFF
TRBJ2-2,many,14,TRBV4-2,.,TGTGCCAGCAGCCAAGGGTCGGGCACCGGGGAGCTGTTTTTT,CASSQGSGTGELFF
TRBJ1-1,many,15,TRBV12-3/TRBV12-4,TRBD1,TGTGCCAGCAGTTTAGTAGGGACAGGGGTAACTGAAGCTTTCTTT,CASSLVGTGVTEAFF
TRBJ2-5,.,15,TRBV25-1,TRBD1,TGTGCCAGCAGTGACCGACTCAGGGGGCTCGAGACCCAGTACTTC,CASSDRLRGLETQYF
TRBJ1-1,many,15,TRBV5-1,.,TGCGCCAGCAGCTTGGATGGGGGGGGACACACTGAAGCTTTCTTT,CASSLDGGGHTEAFF
TRBJ2-7,few,13,TRBV12-3/TRBV12-4,.,TGTGCCAGCAGTTCCCGGCAGGGTAGCGAGCAGTACTTC,CASSSRQGSEQYF
TRBJ2-7,many,13,TRBV5-6,.,TGTGCCAGCAGCTCCCAGGGCTACTACGAGCAGTACTTC,CASSSQGYYEQYF
TRBJ2-7,.,18,TRBV5-1,TRBD2,TGCGCCAGCAGCTCCCTTCCCCCTCTAGCGGGGGTGTTCTACGAGCAGTACTTC,CASSSLPPLAGVFYEQYF
TRBJ1-1,many,14,TRBV12-3/TRBV12-4,.,TGTGCCAGCAGCGATGACATGGTGAACACTGAAGCTTTCTTT,CASSDDMVNTEAFF
TRBJ2-7,many,16,TRBV7-8,.,TGTGCCAGCAGCCCTGATAGTGGGGGGGCCCTGGGAGAGCAGTACTTC,CASSPDSGGALGEQYF
TRBJ1-1,many,17,TRBV14,.,TGTGCCAGCAGCCAAGGGGGAGGTTGGCTCGGGAACACTGAAGCTTTCTTT,CASSQGGGWLGNTEAFF
TRBJ1-4,few,16,TRBV5-5,.,TGTGCCAGCAGCTTTTCTCCCATTGGGGCTAATGAAAAACTGTTTTTT,CASSFSPIGANEKLFF
TRBJ2-7,many,13,TRBV11-2,.,TGTGCCAGCAGCTTCTGGGATTCCTACGAGCAGTACTTC,CASSFWDSYEQYF
TRBJ1-1,many,13,TRBV20-1,.,TGCAGTGCTAGAGATCTCGTTGGCACTGAAGCTTTCTTT,CSARDLVGTEAFF
TRBJ1-6,few,15,TRBV7-9,.,TGTGCCAGCAGCTTAGGGGATTTTCAGAATTCACCCCTCCACTTT,CASSLGDFQNSPLHF
TRBJ1-4,many,15,TRBV7-8,.,TGTGCCAGCAGCTTAGGGCCAGCACTTAATGAAAAACTGTTTTTT,CASSLGPALNEKLFF
TRBJ1-5,many,15,TRBV18,.,TGTGCCAGCTCACCAACGGCGGGGGGCGGTCAGCCCCAGCATTTT,CASSPTAGGGQPQHF
TRBJ2-5,.,14,TRBV20-1,.,TGCAGTGCCAAGGGACCGCCCGGGGGAGAGACCCAGTACTTC,CSAKGPPGGETQYF
TRBJ2-1,many,16,TRBV12-3/TRBV12-4,TRBD1,TGTGCCAGCAGCCTACCCGGGACAGGGGGTCCCAATGAGCAGTTCTTC,CASSLPGTGGPNEQFF
TRBJ1-1,many,14,TRBV5-6,TRBD1,TGTGCCAGCAGCTTGGGGGTGACAGGGACTGAAGCTTTCTTT,CASSLGVTGTEAFF
TRBJ2-1,many,17,TRBV20-1,TRBD2,TGCAGTGCTACCGGGACTAGCGGGGGGCTCGCCTACAATGAGCAGTTCTTC,CSATGTSGGLAYNEQFF
TRBJ2-2,many,18,TRBV21-1,.,TGTGCCAGCAGCCAAACGGTGAAGGTAGCGGGGGTCATCGGGGAGCTGTTTTTT,CASSQTVKVAGVIGELFF
TRBJ2-1,many,19,TRBV20-1,TRBD2,TGCAGTGCTAGATCCAGGGAGTTAACTAGCGGGAGGCACTACAATGAGCAGTTCTTC,CSARSRELTSGRHYNEQFF
TRBJ2-5,many,15,TRBV6-5,.,TGTGCCAGCAGTTACTCGAAGGGATTAGGCGAGACCCAGTACTTC,CASSYSKGLGETQYF
TRBJ1-5,many,13,TRBV3-1,.,TGTGCCAGCAGCCGATGGACTGACCAGCCCCAGCATTTT,CASSRWTDQPQHF
TRBJ1-2,.,13,TRBV30,.,TGTGCCTGGAGCCCATCCTACGTCTATGGCTACACCTTC,CAWSPSYVYGYTF
TRBJ1-1,many,15,TRBV12-3/TRBV12-4,.,TGTGCCAGCAGTTTACCCCGGGGGAGGAACACTGAAGCTTTCTTT,CASSLPRGRNTEAFF
TRBJ2-5,few,17,TRBV5-5,TRBD2,TGTGCCAGCAGCTTCTATACTAGCGGGGGCTTCCAAGAGACCCAGTACTTC,CASSFYTSGGFQETQYF
TRBJ1-4,few,15,TRBV4-3,.,TGCGCCAGCAGCCAATCCGGGGGGATTAATGAAAAACTGTTTTTT,CASSQSGGINEKLFF
TRBJ1-2,few,17,TRBV5-1,TRBD1,TGCGCCAGCAGGGTCCCGGGACAGGGGGCGCAAGACGGTGGCTACACCTTC,CASRVPGQGAQDGGYTF
TRBJ2-7,many,18,TRBV6-2/TRBV6-3,TRBD2,TGTGCCAGCAGCCAAGGGACTAGCGGGAGTTGGACCCCCTACGAGCAGTACTTC,CASSQGTSGSWTPYEQYF
TRBJ2-7,many,15,TRBV12-3/TRBV12-4,.,TGTGCCAGCAGTTCTCCCGAGGGGCGCAGTTACGAGCAGTACTTC,CASSSPEGRSYEQYF
TRBJ1-5,few,15,TRBV7-9,TRBD1,TGTGCCAGCAGCGTCGGACAGGAATATAATCAGCCCCAGCATTTT,CASSVGQEYNQPQHF
TRBJ2-3,many,16,TRBV20-1,.,TGCAGTGCTAGAGCCTATAGGATAACTAGCACAGATACGCAGTATTTT,CSARAYRITSTDTQYF
TRBJ1-2,many,14,TRBV6-1,.,TGTGCCAGCAGCACAGGGAACGGGGTCTATGGCTACACCTTC,CASSTGNGVYGYTF
TRBJ1-1,.,13,TRBV7-8,.,TGTGCCAGCAGCTTGGGGTATCTGACTGAAGCTTTCTTT,CASSLGYLTEAFF
TRBJ2-2,many,12,TRBV7-3,.,TGTGCCAGCAGCCCCACCTCGGGGGAGCTGTTTTTT,CASSPTSGELFF
TRBJ2-1,many,15,TRBV20-1,.,TGCAGTGCTAGAGACCCGACAGGATCCTACAATGAGCAGTTCTTC,CSARDPTGSYNEQFF
TRBJ2-1,many,13,TRBV7-8,TRBD2,TGTGCCAGCAGCCCAGGGAGGGCCTGGGAGCAGTTCTTC,CASSPGRAWEQFF
TRBJ2-7,.,15,TRBV5-1,TRBD1,TGCGCCAGCAGCCCACGACAGGGGGCGGGGAACGAGCAGTACTTC,CASSPRQGAGNEQYF
TRBJ1-1,few,16,TRBV11-2,TRBD1,TGTGCCAGCAGCTGGAGGTCAGGGGGCCTGAACACTGAAGCTTTCTTT,CASSWRSGGLNTEAFF
TRBJ1-6,many,16,TRBV5-1,TRBD1,TGCGCCAGCAGCTTGGGACAGGGAACAGGGGATTCACCCCTCCACTTT,CASSLGQGTGDSPLHF
TRBJ2-7,many,14,TRBV20-1,.,TGCAGTGCGCCCCGGGACTCCCAGGGCTACGAGCAGTACTTC,CSAPRDSQGYEQYF
TRBJ1-6,many,14,TRBV12-3/TRBV12-4,TRBD1,TGTGCCAGCAGTCCCCAGGGGGGGAGGTCACCCCTCCACTTT,CASSPQGGRSPLHF
TRBJ1-1,many,14,TRBV9,TRBD1,TGTGCCAGCACCCGGACAGGGTCATTCGCTGAAGCTTTCTTT,CASTRTGSFAEAFF
TRBJ2-5,few,13,TRBV11-3,.,TGTGCCAGCAGCTTAGGCGAAGCGGAGACCCAGTACTTC,CASSLGEAETQYF
TRBJ2-1,.,13,TRBV5-6,TRBD2,TGTGCCAGCAGCCGCGGGGGGACGAATGAGCAGTTCTTC,CASSRGGTNEQFF
TRBJ2-1,many,17,TRBV4-3,.,TGCGCCAGCAGCCAAGAAAGTGGGCGCCTACTGTACAATGAGCAGTTCTTC,CASSQESGRLLYNEQFF